This T cell receptor (beta chain) was found in a study of cytotoxic CD8 clonotypes in ibrutinib-treated CLL. The CDR3 covers 16 residues. Looked up from germline, CDR1 is MDHEN and CDR2 is SYDVKM. V lost 5 bases to trimming and J lost 0 bases, with 14 bases between them. Target depth was 1 in 200,000 to 1 in 1 million T cells, about 10x per clonotype. Profiling relied on immunoSEQ multiplex PCR, and the TCRdb table lists in-frame clones only, not all of them. The data hold about 250,000 clones, with under 75% observed a single time. The source material was PBMCs, sampled after 24 months of ibrutinib treatment. J is TRBJ1-5 and V is TRBV28, with unresolved D. This sequence was found in a human donor with chronic lymphocytic leukemia. The CDR3 loop is CASSPHGFHSNQPQHF. The DNA for the CDR3 is TGTGCCAGCAGTCCACACGGATTCCATAGCAATCAGCCCCAGCATTTT.